This T cell receptor (beta chain) was obtained from a study of beta chain features in type 1 diabetes. Germline V gives CDR1 MNHEY, CDR2 SVGAGI. The CDR3 is made up of 15 amino acids. V shed 0 bases and J shed 7 bases, with 13 bases lying between them. A sort by CD45RO/CCR7/CD25/CD127/CD95/CD27 yielded CD4+ naive, central memory, regulatory and stem cell-like memory cells. This clone turned up a few times. Its target is unknown. General study results and limits: Within each of all four CD4+ subsets, Type 1 diabetes patients had TCRB CDR3s that were moderately but significantly shorter.

Reverse transcription of all isolated RNA meant that expressed TCRB transcripts were sequenced. The assay was immunoSEQ multiplex PCR, and TCRdb's table has in-frame clones only and misses some. The sample has 810,000 or so clones, roughly a sixth seen once; the top ten hold 0.02% to 0.025%. The clonotype originates from a woman between 18 and 29 years old in good health. The sample taken for sequencing was naive CD4+ T cells from blood. V and J are TRBV6-5 and TRBJ2-1; maybe TRBD2 (5 bases). Here the CDR3 reads CASSYSLLARNEQFF. The CDR3 DNA reads TGTGCCAGCAGTTACTCCCTCCTAGCAAGGAATGAGCAGTTCTTC.